This TCR beta chain emerged from a study of blood T cells in healthy people across ages. The study's findings and limits: Researchers report that TCR beta diversity correlated strongly with naive T cell percentage.

Combining a sample-barcoded 5' primer with a J-beta primer mix, a second PCR ran for roughly 6 to 11 cycles. MiXCR was run by TCRdb on the 5' RACE reads, yielding one entry per CDR3 protein. The data contain hundreds of thousands of distinct CDR3 sequences, over 40% of them singletons. Those donating, healthy Caucasian individuals from Russia, were aged about 6 to 90. Each donor supplied around 9.6 milliliters of peripheral blood. Trimming shortened V by 6 bases and J by 0 bases, and 12 bases separated the two germline ends. The CDR3 has 13 amino acids. CDR1 and CDR2 from the germline V gene are DFQATT and SNEGSKA (reference sequence). This clonotype was found a few times. Its antigen is unidentified.

This clonotype originated in a man older than 75 in good health. What was sequenced was blood. The chain couples TRBV20-1 to TRBJ2-7, with a possible D match to TRBD1 (6 bases). The CDR3 DNA reads as TGCAGTGCCATGTGGGGACACTCCTACGAGCAGTACTTC. Its protein product is CSAMWGHSYEQYF.